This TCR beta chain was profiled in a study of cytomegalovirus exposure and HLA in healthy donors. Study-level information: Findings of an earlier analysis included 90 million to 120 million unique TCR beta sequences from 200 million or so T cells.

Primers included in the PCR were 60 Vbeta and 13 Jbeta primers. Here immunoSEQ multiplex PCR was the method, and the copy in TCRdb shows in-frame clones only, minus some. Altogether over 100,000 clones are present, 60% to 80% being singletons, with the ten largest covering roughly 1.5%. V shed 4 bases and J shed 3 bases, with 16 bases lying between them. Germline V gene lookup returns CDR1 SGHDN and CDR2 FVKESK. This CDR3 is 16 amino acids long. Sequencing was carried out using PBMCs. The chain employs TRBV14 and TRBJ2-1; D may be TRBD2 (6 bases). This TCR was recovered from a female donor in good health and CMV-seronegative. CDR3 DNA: TGTGCCAGCAGCCCTACCGGGAGAGTTTTCTACAATGAGCAGTTCTTC. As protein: CASSPTGRVFYNEQFF. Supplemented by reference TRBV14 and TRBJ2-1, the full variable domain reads EAGVTQFPSHSVIEKGQTVTLRCDPISGHDNLYWYRRVMGKEIKFLLHFVKESKQDESGMPNNRFLAERTGGTYSTLKVQPAELEDSGVYFCASSPTGRVFYNEQFFGPGTRLTVL.